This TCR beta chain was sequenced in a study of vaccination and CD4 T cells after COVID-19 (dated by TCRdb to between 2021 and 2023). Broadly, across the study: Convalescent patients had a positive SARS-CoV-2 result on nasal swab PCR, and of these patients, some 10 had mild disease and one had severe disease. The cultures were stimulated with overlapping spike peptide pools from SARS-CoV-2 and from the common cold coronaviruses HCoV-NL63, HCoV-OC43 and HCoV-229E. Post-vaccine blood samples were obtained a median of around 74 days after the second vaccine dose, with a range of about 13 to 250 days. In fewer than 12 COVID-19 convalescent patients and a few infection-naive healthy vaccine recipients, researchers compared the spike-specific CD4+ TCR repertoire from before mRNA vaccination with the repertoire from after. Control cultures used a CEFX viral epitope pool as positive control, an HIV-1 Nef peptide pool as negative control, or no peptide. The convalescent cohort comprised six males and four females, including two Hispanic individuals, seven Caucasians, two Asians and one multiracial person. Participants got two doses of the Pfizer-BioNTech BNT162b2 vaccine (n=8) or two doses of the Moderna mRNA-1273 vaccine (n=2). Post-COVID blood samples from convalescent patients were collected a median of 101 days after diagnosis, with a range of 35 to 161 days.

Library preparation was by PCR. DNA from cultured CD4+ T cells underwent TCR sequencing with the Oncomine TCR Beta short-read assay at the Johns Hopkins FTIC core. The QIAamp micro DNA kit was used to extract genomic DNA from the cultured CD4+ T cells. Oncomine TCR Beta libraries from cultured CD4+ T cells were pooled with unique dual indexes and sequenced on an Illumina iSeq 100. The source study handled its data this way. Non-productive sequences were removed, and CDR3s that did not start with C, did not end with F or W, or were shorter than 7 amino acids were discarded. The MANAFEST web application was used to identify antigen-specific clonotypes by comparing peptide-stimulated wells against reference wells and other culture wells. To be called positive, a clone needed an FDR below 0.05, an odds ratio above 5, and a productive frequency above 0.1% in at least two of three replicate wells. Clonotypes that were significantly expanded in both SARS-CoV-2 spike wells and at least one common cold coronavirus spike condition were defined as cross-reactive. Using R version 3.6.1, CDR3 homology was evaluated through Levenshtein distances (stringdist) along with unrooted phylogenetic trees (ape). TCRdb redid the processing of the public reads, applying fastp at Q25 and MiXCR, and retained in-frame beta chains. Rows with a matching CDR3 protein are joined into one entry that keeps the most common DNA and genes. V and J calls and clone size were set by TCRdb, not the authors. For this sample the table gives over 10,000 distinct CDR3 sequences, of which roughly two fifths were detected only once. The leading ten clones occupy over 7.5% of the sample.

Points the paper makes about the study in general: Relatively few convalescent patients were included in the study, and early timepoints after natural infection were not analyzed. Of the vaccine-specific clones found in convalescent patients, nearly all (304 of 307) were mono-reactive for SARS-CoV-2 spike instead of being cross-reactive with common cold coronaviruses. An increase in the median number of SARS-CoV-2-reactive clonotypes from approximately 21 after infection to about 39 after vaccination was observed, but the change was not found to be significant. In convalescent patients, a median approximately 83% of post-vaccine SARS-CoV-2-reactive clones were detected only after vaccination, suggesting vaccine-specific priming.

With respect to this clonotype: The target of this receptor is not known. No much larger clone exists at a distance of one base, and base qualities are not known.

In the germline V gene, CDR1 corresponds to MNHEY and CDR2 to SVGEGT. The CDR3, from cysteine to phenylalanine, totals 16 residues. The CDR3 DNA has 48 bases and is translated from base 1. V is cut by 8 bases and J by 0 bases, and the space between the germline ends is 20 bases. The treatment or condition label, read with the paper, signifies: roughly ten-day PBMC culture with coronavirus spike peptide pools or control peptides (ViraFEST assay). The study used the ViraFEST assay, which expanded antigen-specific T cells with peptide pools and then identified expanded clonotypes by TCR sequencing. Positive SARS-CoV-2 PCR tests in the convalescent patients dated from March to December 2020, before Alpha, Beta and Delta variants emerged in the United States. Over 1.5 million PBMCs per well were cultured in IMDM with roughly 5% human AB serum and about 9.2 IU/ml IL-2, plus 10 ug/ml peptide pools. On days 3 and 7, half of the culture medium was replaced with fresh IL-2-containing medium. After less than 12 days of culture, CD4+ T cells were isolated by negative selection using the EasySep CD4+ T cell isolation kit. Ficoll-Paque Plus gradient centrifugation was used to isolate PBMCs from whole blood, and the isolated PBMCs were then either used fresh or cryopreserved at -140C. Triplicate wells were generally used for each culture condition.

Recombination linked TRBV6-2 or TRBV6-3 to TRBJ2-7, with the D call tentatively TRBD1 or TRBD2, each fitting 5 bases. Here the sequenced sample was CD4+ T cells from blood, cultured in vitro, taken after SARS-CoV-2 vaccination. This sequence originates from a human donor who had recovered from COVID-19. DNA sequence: TGTGCCAGCGGGGGATCTACCGGGCCCCACTCCTACGAGCAGTACTTC. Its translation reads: CASGGSTGPHSYEQYF.